This record covers a single TCR beta chain. Its specificity is not known. This sample is part of a study of cytomegalovirus exposure and HLA in healthy donors. Study overall: The same platform was used for the 100 to 150 validation repertoires as for the roughly 660 first-cohort repertoires, as reported in a later analysis.

V lost 0 bases to trimming and J lost 6 bases; unmatched junction nucleotides: 8. The V gene's germline CDR1 is SGHDT and CDR2 YYEEEE. The CDR3 length is 16 residues. Only in-frame clones appear in the TCRdb table, and some are missing; sequencing was by immunoSEQ multiplex PCR. The sample contains around 120,000 clones, more than 75% of which appear only once. The study, taken as a whole, reports: Among TCR beta chains, those listed as cytomegalovirus-associated numbered over 150. Generally TCR sequences proved uncommon, though certain public TCRs appeared in numerous donors. Subsequent analysis showed first-cohort TCR clusters tending to co-occur in roughly 130 validation repertoires.

The sequence came from a man aged 18 to 35 in good health and CMV-seronegative. This rearrangement joins TRBV5-6 to TRBJ2-1; 8 positions agree with TRBD1. Sequenced material: PBMCs. CDR3 region: CASSLAGQGVGNEQFF. For the CDR3, the DNA is TGTGCCAGCAGCTTGGCCGGACAGGGAGTTGGCAATGAGCAGTTCTTC.